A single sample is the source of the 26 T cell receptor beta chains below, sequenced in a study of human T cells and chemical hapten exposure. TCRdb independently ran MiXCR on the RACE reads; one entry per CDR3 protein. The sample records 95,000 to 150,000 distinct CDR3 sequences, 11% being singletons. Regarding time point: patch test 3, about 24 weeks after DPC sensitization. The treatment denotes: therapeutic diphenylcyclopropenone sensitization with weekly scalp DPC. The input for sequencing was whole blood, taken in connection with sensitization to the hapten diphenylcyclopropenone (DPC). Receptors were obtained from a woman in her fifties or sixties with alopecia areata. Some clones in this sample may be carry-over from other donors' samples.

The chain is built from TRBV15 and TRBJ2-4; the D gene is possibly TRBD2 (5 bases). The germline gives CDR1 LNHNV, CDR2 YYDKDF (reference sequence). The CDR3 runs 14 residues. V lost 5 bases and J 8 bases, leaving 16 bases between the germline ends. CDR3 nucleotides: TGTGCCACCAGCCTGAATGGGGTCGGGGACATTCAGTACTTC. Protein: CATSLNGVGDIQYF.

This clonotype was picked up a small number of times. CDR3 loop: CSVRPGTSGGTSYEQYF. CDR3 nucleotide sequence: TGCAGCGTCCGTCCCGGGACTAGCGGGGGGACTTCCTACGAGCAGTACTTC. V gene TRBV29-1 combines with J gene TRBJ2-7, with 15 bases matching TRBD2. Germline CDR1 reads SQVTM; CDR2 reads ANQGSEA. CDR3 size: 17 residues. Germline trimming cut 6 bases from V and 1 base from J; bases unmatched to any gene: 10.

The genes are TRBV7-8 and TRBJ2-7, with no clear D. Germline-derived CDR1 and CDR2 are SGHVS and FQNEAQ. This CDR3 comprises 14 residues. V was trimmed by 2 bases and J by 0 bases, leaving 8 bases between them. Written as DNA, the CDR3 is TGTGCCAGCAGCTTACTACGAAGCTCCTACGAGCAGTACTTC. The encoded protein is CASSLLRSSYEQYF.

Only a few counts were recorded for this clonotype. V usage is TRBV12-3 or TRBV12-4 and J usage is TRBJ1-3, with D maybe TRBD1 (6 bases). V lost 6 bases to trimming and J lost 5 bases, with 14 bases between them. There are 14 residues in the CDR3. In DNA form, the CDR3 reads TGTGCCAGCAGCCCTACAGGGATCCGAAACACCATATATTTT. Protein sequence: CASSPTGIRNTIYF.

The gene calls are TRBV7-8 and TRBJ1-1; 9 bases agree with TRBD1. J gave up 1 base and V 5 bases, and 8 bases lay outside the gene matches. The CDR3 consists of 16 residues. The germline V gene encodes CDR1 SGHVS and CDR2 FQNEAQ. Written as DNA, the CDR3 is TGTGCCAGCAGCCCGGGACAGGGTCGGGCGAACACTGAAGCTTTCTTT. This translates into CASSPGQGRANTEAFF.

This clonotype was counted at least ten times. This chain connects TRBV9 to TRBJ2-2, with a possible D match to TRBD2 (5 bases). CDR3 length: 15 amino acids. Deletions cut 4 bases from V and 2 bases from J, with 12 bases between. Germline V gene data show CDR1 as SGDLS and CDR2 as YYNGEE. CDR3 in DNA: TGTGCCAGCAGCCCCTGGACTGATAACACCGGGGAGCTGTTTTTT. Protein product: CASSPWTDNTGELFF.

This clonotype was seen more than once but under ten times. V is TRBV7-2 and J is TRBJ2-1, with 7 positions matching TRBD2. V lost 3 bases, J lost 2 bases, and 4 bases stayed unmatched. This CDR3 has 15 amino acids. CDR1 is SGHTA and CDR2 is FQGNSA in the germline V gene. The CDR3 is CASSLSGTAYNEQFF. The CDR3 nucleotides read TGTGCCAGCAGCTTGAGCGGGACTGCCTACAATGAGCAGTTCTTC. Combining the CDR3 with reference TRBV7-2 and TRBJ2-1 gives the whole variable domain GAGVSQSPSNKVTEKGKDVELRCDPISGHTALYWYRQSLGQGLEFLIYFQGNSAPDKSGLPSDRFSAERTGGSVSTLTIQRTQQEDSAVYLCASSLSGTAYNEQFFGPGTRLTVL.

The CDR3 DNA reads TGTGCCAGCAGTCCCCGGGGGAGCACCTATGGCTACACCTTC. Translation gives CASSPRGSTYGYTF. The chain combines TRBV28 with TRBJ1-2, with D possibly TRBD1 on 5 matching bases. The germline V gene encodes CDR1 MDHEN and CDR2 SYDVKM. Between the trimmed V and J ends, which lost 5 bases and 4 bases, there was a span of 14 bases. CDR3 length: 14 residues.

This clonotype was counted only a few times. The CDR3 loop reads CASSISLQTDGYTF. For the CDR3, the DNA is TGTGCCAGCAGCATCTCACTGCAGACTGATGGCTACACCTTC. The rearrangement joins TRBV6-5 to TRBJ1-2, with D uncertain. V was pared by 6 bases and J by 6 bases, with 17 bases between. The V gene's germline CDR1 is MNHEY and CDR2 SVGAGI. The CDR3 runs to 14 residues.

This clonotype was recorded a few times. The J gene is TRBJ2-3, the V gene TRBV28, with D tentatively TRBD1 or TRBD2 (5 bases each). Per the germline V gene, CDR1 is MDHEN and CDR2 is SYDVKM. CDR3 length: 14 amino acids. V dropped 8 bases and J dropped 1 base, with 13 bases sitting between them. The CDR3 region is CASWDGFRTDTQYF. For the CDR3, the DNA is TGTGCCAGCTGGGACGGGTTCCGCACAGATACGCAGTATTTT.

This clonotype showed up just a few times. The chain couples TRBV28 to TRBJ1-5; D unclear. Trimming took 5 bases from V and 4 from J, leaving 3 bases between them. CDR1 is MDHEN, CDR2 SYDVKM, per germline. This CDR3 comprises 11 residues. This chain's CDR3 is CASSRNQPQHF. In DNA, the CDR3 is TGTGCCAGCAGTCGTAATCAGCCCCAGCATTTT.

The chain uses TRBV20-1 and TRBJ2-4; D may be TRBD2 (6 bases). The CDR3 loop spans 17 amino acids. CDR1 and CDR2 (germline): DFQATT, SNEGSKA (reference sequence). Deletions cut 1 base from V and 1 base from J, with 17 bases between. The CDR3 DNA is TGCAGTGCTAGAGGTGCGGTCGCGGGGTTCGCCAAAAACATTCAGTACTTC. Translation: CSARGAVAGFAKNIQYF.

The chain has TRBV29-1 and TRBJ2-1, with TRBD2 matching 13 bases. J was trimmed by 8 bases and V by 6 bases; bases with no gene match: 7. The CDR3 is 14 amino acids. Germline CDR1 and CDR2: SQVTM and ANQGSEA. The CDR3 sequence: CSVLGLAGVYEQFF. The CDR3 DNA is TGCAGCGTGCTAGGACTAGCGGGAGTCTATGAGCAGTTCTTC.

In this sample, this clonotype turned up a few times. CDR3 loop: CASRPGLGNQPQHF. For the CDR3, the DNA is TGTGCCAGCAGACCGGGCCTGGGGAATCAGCCCCAGCATTTT. This rearrangement joins TRBV6-5 to TRBJ1-5; unclear D gene. The CDR3 length is 14 residues. The germline gives CDR1 MNHEY, CDR2 SVGAGI. Between the trimmed V and J ends, which lost 6 bases and 4 bases, there was a span of 13 bases.

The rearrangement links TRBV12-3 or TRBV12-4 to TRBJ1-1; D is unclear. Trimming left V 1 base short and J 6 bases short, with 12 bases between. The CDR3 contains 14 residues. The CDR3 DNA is TGTGCCAGCAGTTTAGGGGCACCCCCGGCTGAAGCTTTCTTT. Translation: CASSLGAPPAEAFF.

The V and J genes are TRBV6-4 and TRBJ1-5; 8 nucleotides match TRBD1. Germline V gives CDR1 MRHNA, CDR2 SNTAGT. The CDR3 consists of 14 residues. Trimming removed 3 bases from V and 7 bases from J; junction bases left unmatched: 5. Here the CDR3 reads CASSEAGGGQPQHF. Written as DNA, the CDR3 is TGTGCCAGCAGTGAGGCAGGGGGCGGACAGCCCCAGCATTTT.

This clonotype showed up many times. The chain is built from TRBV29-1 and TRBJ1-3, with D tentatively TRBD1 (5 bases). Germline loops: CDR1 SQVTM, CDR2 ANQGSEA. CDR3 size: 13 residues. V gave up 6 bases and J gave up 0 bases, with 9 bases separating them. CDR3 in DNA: TGCAGCGTGAGGGACTTCTCTGGAAACACCATATATTTT. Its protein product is CSVRDFSGNTIYF.

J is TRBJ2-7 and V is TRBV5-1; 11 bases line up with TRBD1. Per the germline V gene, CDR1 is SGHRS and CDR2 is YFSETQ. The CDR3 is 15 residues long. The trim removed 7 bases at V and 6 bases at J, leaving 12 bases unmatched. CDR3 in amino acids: CASASRTGGDSEQYF. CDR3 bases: TGCGCCAGCGCCTCCCGGACAGGGGGCGATTCCGAGCAGTACTTC.

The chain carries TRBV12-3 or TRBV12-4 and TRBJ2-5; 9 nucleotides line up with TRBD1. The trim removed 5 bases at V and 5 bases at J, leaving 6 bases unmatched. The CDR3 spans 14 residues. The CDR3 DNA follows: TGTGCCAGCAGTCTACAGGGGGCGCGTGAGACCCAGTACTTC. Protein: CASSLQGARETQYF.

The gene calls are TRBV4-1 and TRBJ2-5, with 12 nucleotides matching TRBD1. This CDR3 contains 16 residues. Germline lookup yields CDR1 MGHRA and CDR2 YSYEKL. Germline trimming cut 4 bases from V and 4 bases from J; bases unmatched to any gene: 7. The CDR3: CASSLPGQGALETQYF. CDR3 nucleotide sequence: TGCGCCAGCAGCCTACCGGGACAGGGGGCTCTAGAGACCCAGTACTTC.

The CDR3 DNA reads TGTGCCATCAGTGGACATCCGCGGGATCAGCCCCAGCATTTT. Amino acid sequence: CAISGHPRDQPQHF. V is TRBV10-3 and J is TRBJ1-5; D is uncertain. The CDR3 runs to 14 residues. Germline V gene sequence: CDR1 ENHRY, CDR2 SYGVKD. V lost 4 bases, J lost 5 bases, and 12 bases lay in between.

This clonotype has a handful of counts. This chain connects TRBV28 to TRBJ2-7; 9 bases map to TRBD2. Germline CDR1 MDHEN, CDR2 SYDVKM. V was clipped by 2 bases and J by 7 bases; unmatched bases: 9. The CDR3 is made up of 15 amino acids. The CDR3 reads CASSLGLAGPQEQYF. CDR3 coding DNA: TGTGCCAGCAGTTTAGGGCTAGCGGGACCTCAAGAGCAGTACTTC.

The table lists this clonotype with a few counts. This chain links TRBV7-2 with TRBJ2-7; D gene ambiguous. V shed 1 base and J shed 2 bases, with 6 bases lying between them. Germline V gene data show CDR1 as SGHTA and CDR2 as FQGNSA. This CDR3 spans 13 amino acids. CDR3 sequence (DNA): TGTGCCAGCAGCTTAGACTCAGCCTACGAGCAGTACTTC. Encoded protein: CASSLDSAYEQYF.

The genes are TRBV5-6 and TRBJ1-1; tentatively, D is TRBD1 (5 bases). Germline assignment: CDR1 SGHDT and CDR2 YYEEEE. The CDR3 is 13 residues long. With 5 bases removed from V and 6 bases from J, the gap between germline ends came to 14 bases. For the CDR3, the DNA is TGTGCCAGCAGGCCCCGGTCGGGGGCTGAAGCTTTCTTT. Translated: CASRPRSGAEAFF.

CDR3 sequence: CASSRQPQHF. In DNA form, the CDR3 reads TGTGCCAGCAGCAGGCAGCCCCAGCATTTT. The chain has TRBV21-1 and TRBJ1-5. TRBV21-1 is termed a pseudogene. This CDR3 is built from 10 residues.

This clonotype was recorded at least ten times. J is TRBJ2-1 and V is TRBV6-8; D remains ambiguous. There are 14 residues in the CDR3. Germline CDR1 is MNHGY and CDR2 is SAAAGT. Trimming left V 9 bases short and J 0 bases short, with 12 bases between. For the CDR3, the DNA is TGTGCCAGAGCGAGGCAGAGCTCCTACAATGAGCAGTTCTTC. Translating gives CARARQSSYNEQFF.